Listed below are T cell receptor beta chains from one sample, sequenced in a study of T cells in tumors after PD-1 blockade. Using immunoSEQ multiplex PCR, the repertoire was profiled, and TCRdb retains in-frame clones only, with some absent. The sample includes over 30,000 clones, around 80% seen only once; the top ten take 38%. Here the sequenced sample was PBMCs, taken before anti-PD-1 treatment. These receptors were collected from a human donor with basal cell carcinoma. Both conserved end residues are part of each CDR3. A D gene is named only where the DNA matches it firmly. The size field is filled for only some rows; it gives once, few, many or a size class.

j_call cdr3_length d_call v_call clone_size cdr3_aa cdr3_nt
TRBJ1-2 14 TRBD1 TRBV7-3 . CASSPPSGQGAFTF TGTGCCAGCAGCCCGCCCAGCGGACAGGGTGCATTCACCTTC
TRBJ2-7 15 . TRBV6-1 . CASSEATRGHYEQYF TGTGCCAGCAGTGAAGCGACCCGGGGGCACTACGAGCAGTACTTC
TRBJ2-1 17 . TRBV28 . CASSPSAGLPSYNEQFF TGTGCCAGCAGTCCGAGCGCCGGCCTCCCTTCCTACAATGAGCAGTTCTTC
TRBJ2-3 16 TRBD1 TRBV27 . CASTSFRDRSTDTQYF TGTGCCAGCACCTCCTTCCGGGACAGGAGCACAGATACGCAGTATTTT
TRBJ1-1 14 . TRBV6-5 once CASIPTQGNTEAFF TGTGCCAGCATTCCAACCCAGGGGAACACTGAAGCTTTCTTT
TRBJ1-5 14 . TRBV4-1 few CASSPDRSPWPQHF TGCGCCAGCAGCCCTGACCGGTCTCCATGGCCCCAGCATTTT
TRBJ2-1 15 . TRBV24-1 . CATSGASPLDNEQFF TGTGCCACCAGTGGGGCTAGCCCATTAGACAATGAGCAGTTCTTC
TRBJ2-1 14 TRBD1 TRBV19 . CASSRDRVYNEQFF TGTGCCAGTAGCCGGGACAGGGTGTACAATGAGCAGTTCTTC
TRBJ2-6 15 . TRBV7-2 . CASSLSRSGANVLTF TGTGCCAGCAGCTTATCTCGTTCTGGGGCCAACGTCCTGACTTTC
TRBJ2-5 16 TRBD2 TRBV28 few CASCWRGGGGEETQYF TGTGCCAGCTGTTGGCGGGGGGGCGGGGGGGAGGAGACCCAGTACTTC
TRBJ2-7 13 TRBD1 TRBV6-5 . CASSFGQGGEQYF TGTGCCAGCAGTTTCGGACAGGGTGGCGAGCAGTACTTC
TRBJ2-4 14 . TRBV6-2/TRBV6-3 . CASSDSLAKNIQYF TGTGCCAGCAGCGACAGCTTAGCCAAAAACATTCAGTACTTC
TRBJ2-2 14 . TRBV4-3 . CASSQGAGWGELFF TGCGCCAGCAGCCAAGGGGCGGGGTGGGGGGAGCTGTTTTTT
TRBJ1-3 11 . TRBV6-2/TRBV6-3 . CASSYSGTIYF TGTGCCAGCAGTTACTCGGGCACCATATATTTT
TRBJ1-5 14 . TRBV6-5 . CASSYGPSNQPQHF TGTGCCAGCAGTTACGGGCCTAGCAATCAGCCCCAGCATTTT
TRBJ2-2 18 . TRBV21-1 few CASPDVSQRRIDTGELFF TGTGCCAGCCCTGACGTTTCCCAAAGACGGATCGACACCGGGGAGCTGTTTTTT
TRBJ1-2 18 . TRBV9 . CASSPRSWGGSSPYGYTF TGTGCCAGCAGCCCCCGTTCTTGGGGGGGCTCGAGCCCCTATGGCTACACCTTC
TRBJ2-2 16 . TRBV7-2 once CASSLAGVVYTGELFF TGTGCCAGCAGCTTAGCTGGGGTCGTGTACACCGGGGAGCTGTTTTTT
TRBJ2-1 14 TRBD2 TRBV7-3 . CASSTGLAGNEQFF TGTGCCAGCAGCACCGGACTAGCGGGCAATGAGCAGTTCTTC
TRBJ2-7 19 TRBD1 TRBV6-2/TRBV6-3 few CASSYGGQGIYRFRGEQYF TGTGCCAGCAGTTACGGGGGACAGGGAATTTATCGTTTCCGGGGGGAGCAGTACTTC
TRBJ2-3 14 . TRBV2 once CASSAPWGTDTQYF TGTGCCAGCAGTGCCCCATGGGGTACAGATACGCAGTATTTT
TRBJ2-5 13 . TRBV24-1 . CATSDRVPETQYF TGTGCCACCAGTGACCGGGTGCCGGAGACCCAGTACTTC
TRBJ1-2 15 . TRBV19 . CASSMEATLGSGYTF TGTGCCAGTAGTATGGAAGCGACGCTGGGCTCTGGCTACACCTTC
TRBJ2-7 13 . TRBV14 . CASSQGREYEQYF TGTGCCAGCAGCCAAGGCAGGGAGTACGAGCAGTACTTC
TRBJ2-3 13 . TRBV29-1 . CSAKVGGSDTQYF TGCAGCGCGAAGGTGGGCGGGTCAGATACGCAGTATTTT
TRBJ1-5 15 TRBD1 TRBV9 . CASSAGTGRGQPQHF TGTGCCAGCAGCGCTGGGACAGGGAGGGGTCAGCCCCAGCATTTT
TRBJ2-3 16 . TRBV3-1/TRBV3-2 . CASSHNDGLSTDTQYF TGTGCCAGCAGCCATAATGATGGACTTAGCACAGATACGCAGTATTTT
TRBJ2-7 18 TRBD1 TRBV4-1 . CASSQEPLGGTVPYEQYF TGCGCCAGCAGCCAAGAACCCCTAGGGGGCACCGTTCCCTACGAGCAGTACTTC
TRBJ2-3 14 TRBD1 TRBV6-5 . CASRDRGKGDTQYF TGTGCCAGCAGGGACAGGGGAAAGGGGGATACGCAGTATTTT
TRBJ1-2 14 . TRBV28 . CASSFVTANYGYTF TGTGCCAGCAGTTTTGTGACAGCAAACTATGGCTACACCTTC
TRBJ1-3 15 . TRBV6-5 . CASSKTDFSGNTIYF TGTGCCAGCAGCAAGACGGACTTCTCTGGAAACACCATATATTTT
TRBJ2-7 15 TRBD2 TRBV19 . CASRGRDYPSYEQYF TGTGCCAGTAGGGGAAGGGACTACCCATCCTACGAGCAGTACTTC
TRBJ2-7 14 . TRBV12-5 . CASGAGRWADEQYF TGTGCTAGTGGTGCGGGACGGTGGGCCGACGAGCAGTACTTC
TRBJ1-2 15 . TRBV4-3 . CASSRRAASNYGYTF TGCGCCAGCAGCCGTCGGGCAGCCTCTAACTATGGCTACACCTTC
TRBJ2-3 15 . TRBV9 . CASSVVPGWTDTQYF TGTGCCAGCAGCGTAGTCCCAGGTTGGACAGATACGCAGTATTTT
TRBJ2-3 13 . TRBV28 . CASSFPGADTQYF TGTGCCAGCAGTTTCCCGGGGGCAGATACGCAGTATTTT
TRBJ1-1 15 . TRBV3-1/TRBV3-2 . CASSPAPGRNTEAFF TGTGCCAGCAGCCCAGCGCCGGGGCGGAACACTGAAGCTTTCTTT
TRBJ1-6 15 TRBD1 TRBV6-5 . CASSRTGSYNSPLHF TGTGCCAGCAGCCGGACAGGCTCCTATAATTCACCCCTCCACTTT
TRBJ2-1 13 . TRBV6-5 . CASSQDPHNEQFF TGTGCCAGCAGCCAGGACCCCCACAATGAGCAGTTCTTC
TRBJ2-7 17 . TRBV3-1/TRBV3-2 . CASSQGNPDWMRYEQYF TGTGCCAGCAGCCAAGGAAATCCGGACTGGATGAGGTACGAGCAGTACTTC